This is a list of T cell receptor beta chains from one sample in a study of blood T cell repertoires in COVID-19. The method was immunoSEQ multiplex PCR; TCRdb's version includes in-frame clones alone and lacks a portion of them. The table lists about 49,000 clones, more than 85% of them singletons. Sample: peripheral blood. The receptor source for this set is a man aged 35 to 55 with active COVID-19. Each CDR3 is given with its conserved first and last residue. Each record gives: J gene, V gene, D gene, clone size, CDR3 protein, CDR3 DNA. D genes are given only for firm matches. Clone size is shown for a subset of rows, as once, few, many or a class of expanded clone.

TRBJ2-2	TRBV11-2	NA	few	CASSLVPGGGELFF	TGTGCCAGCAGCTTAGTACCCGGAGGTGGGGAGCTGTTTTTT
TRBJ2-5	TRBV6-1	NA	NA	CASTPGQASAETQYF	TGTGCCAGCACCCCCGGTCAGGCCTCCGCCGAGACCCAGTACTTC
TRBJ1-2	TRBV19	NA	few	CASSMTFGYTF	TGTGCCAGTAGTATGACTTTCGGCTACACCTTC
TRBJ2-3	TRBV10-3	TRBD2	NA	CAISNSGAVDTQYF	TGTGCCATCAGTAATAGCGGGGCCGTAGATACGCAGTATTTT
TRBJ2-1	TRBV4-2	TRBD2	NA	CASSRYLAGGGNEQFF	TGTGCCAGCAGCCGCTACCTAGCGGGAGGGGGAAATGAGCAGTTCTTC
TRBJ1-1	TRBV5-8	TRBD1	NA	CASSRTQGMGAFF	TGTGCCAGCAGCCGGACACAGGGGATGGGAGCTTTCTTT
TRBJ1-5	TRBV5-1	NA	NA	CASSPGDSNQPQHF	TGCGCCAGCAGCCCGGGGGATAGCAATCAGCCCCAGCATTTT
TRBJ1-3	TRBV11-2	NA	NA	CASSMTRNTIYF	TGTGCCAGCAGCATGACAAGAAACACCATATATTTT
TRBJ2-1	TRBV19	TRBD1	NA	CASSASFDRGSSYNEQFF	TGTGCCAGTAGCGCAAGCTTTGACAGGGGCAGCTCCTACAATGAGCAGTTCTTC
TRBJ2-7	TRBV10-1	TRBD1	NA	CASSEGVGGPYEQYF	TGCGCCAGCAGTGAGGGAGTAGGGGGCCCCTACGAGCAGTACTTC
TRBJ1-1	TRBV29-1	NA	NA	CSVGAGLNTEAFF	TGCAGCGTTGGGGCAGGGCTTAACACTGAAGCTTTCTTT
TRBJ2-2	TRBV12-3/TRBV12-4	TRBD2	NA	CASTRGGGGLFF	TGTGCCAGCACCCGTGGGGGGGGAGGGCTGTTTTTT
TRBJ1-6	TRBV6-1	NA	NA	CASSEGRDSPLHF	TGTGCCAGCAGTGAAGGGAGGGATTCACCCCTCCACTTT
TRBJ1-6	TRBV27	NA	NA	CASSLDSTILPNWPLHF	TGTGCCAGCAGTTTGGACAGTACCATTCTTCCCAATTGGCCCCTCCACTTT
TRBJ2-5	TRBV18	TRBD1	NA	CASSPSGQGGETQYF	TGTGCCAGCTCACCTTCGGGACAGGGTGGGGAGACCCAGTACTTC
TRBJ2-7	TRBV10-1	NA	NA	CASSESGGPSEQYF	TGCGCCAGCAGTGAGTCTGGGGGCCCGAGCGAGCAGTACTTC
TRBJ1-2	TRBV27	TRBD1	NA	CASSPRTGIDYGYTF	TGTGCCAGCAGTCCCCGGACAGGGATCGACTATGGCTACACCTTC
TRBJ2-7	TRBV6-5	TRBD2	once	CASIRTSGASYEQYF	TGTGCCAGCATTCGGACTAGCGGGGCCTCCTACGAGCAGTACTTC
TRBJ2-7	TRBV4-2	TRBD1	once	CASSHSRGLGEQYF	TGTGCCAGCAGCCATTCCAGGGGGCTCGGCGAGCAGTACTTC
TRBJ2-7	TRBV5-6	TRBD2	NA	CASSPTFGGGTYEQYF	TGTGCCAGCAGCCCCACTTTCGGGGGGGGAACCTACGAGCAGTACTTC
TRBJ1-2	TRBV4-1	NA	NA	CASSQDSVDSVTNYGYTF	TGCGCCAGCAGCCAAGACTCGGTCGACTCCGTGACTAACTATGGCTACACCTTC
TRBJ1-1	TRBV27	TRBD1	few	CASSFRTGGYTEAFF	TGTGCCAGCAGTTTCCGGACAGGGGGATACACTGAAGCTTTCTTT
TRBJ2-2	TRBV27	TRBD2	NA	CASTTGLYTGELFF	TGTGCCAGCACTACGGGACTATACACCGGGGAGCTGTTTTTT
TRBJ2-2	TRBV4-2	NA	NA	CASSPLTSMSGSELFF	TGTGCCAGCAGCCCGCTAACTAGTATGTCCGGTTCGGAGCTGTTTTTT
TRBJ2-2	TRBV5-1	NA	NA	CASSLVMGRRTGELFF	TGCGCCAGCAGCTTGGTAATGGGGAGGAGGACCGGGGAGCTGTTTTTT
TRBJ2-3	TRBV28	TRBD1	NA	CASSPTGAVADTQYF	TGTGCCAGCAGTCCGACAGGGGCTGTTGCAGATACGCAGTATTTT